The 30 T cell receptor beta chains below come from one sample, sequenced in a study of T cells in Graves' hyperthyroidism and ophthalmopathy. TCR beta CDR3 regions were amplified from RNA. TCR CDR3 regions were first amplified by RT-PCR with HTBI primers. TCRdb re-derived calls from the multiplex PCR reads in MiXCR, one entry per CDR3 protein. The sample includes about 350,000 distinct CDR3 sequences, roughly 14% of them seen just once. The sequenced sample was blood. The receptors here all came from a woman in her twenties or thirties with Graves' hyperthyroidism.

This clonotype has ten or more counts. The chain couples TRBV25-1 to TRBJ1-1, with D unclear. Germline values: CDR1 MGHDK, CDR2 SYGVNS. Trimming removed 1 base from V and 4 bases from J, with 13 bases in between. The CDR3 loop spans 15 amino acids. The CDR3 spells CASSESRRVGTEAFF. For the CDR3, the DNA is TGTGCCAGCAGTGAATCCCGACGGGTGGGCACTGAAGCTTTCTTT.

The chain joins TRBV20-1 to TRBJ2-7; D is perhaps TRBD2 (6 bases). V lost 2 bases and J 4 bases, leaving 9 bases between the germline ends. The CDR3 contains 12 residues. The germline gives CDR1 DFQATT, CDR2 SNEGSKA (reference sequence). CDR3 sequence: CSARMAGYEQYF. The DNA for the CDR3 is TGCAGTGCTAGAATGGCGGGGTACGAGCAGTACTTC.

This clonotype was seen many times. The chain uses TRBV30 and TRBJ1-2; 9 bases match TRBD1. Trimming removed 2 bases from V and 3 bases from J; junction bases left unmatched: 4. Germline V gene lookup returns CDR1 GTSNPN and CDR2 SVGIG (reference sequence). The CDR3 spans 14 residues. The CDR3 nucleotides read TGTGCCTGGAGTCCCGGACAGGGGTACTATGGCTACACCTTC. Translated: CAWSPGQGYYGYTF.

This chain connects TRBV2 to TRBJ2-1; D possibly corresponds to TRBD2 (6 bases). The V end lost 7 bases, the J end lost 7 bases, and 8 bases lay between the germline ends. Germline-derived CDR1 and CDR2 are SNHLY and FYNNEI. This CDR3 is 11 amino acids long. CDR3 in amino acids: CASMRGNEQFF. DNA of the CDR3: TGTGCCAGCATGCGGGGAAATGAGCAGTTCTTC.

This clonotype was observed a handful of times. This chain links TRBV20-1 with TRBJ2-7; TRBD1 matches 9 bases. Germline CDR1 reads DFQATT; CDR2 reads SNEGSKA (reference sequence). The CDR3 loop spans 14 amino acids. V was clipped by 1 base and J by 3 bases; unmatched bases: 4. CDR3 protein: CSARGRQGVYEQYF. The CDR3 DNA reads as TGCAGTGCTAGAGGAAGACAGGGGGTCTACGAGCAGTACTTC.

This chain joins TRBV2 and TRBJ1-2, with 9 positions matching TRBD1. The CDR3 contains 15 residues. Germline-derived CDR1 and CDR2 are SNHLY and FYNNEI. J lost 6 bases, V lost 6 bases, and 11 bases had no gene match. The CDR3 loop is CASSFGQGREDGYTF. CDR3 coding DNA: TGTGCCAGCAGCTTCGGACAGGGGCGGGAGGATGGCTACACCTTC.

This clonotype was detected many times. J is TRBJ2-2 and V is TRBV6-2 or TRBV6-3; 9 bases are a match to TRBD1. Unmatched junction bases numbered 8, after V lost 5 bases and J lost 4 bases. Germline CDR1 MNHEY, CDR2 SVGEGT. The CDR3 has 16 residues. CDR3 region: CASSTVPGQGTGELFF. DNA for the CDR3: TGTGCCAGCAGTACCGTCCCGGGACAGGGCACCGGGGAGCTGTTTTTT.

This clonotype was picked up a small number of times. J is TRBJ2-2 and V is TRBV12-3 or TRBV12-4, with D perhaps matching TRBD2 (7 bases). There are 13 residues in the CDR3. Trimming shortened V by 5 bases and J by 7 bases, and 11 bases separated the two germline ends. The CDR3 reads CASSAGASGELFF. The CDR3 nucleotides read TGTGCCAGCAGTGCGGGGGCGAGCGGGGAGCTGTTTTTT.

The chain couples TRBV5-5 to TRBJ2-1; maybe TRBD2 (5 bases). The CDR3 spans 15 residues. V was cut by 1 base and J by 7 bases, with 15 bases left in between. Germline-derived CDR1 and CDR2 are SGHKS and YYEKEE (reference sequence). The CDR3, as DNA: TGTGCCAGCAGCTTGTGGTCCCCGGCGGGTAATGAGCAGTTCTTC. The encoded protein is CASSLWSPAGNEQFF.

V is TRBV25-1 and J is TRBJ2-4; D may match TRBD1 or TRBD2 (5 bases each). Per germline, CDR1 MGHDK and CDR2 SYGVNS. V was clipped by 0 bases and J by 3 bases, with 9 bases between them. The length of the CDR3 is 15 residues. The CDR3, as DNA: TGTGCCAGCAGTGAATACTTGGGGGACAAAAACATTCAGTACTTC. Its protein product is CASSEYLGDKNIQYF.

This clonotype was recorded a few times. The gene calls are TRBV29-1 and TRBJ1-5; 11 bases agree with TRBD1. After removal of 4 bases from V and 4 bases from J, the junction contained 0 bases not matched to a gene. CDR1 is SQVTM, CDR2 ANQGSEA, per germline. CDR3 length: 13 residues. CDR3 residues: CSVGDRGNQPQHF. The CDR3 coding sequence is TGCAGCGTTGGGGACAGGGGGAATCAGCCCCAGCATTTT.

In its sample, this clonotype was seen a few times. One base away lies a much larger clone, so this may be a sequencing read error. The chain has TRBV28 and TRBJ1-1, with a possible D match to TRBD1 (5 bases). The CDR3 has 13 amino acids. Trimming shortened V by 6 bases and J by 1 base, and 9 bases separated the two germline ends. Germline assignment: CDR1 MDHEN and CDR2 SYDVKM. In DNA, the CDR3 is TGTGCCAGCAGCTCGACAGCGAACACTGAAGCTTTCTTT. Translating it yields CASSSTANTEAFF.

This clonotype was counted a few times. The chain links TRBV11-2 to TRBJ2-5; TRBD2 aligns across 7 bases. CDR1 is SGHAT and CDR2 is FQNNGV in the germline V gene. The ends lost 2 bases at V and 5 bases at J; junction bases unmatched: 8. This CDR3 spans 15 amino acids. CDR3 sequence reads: CASSLLALGGETQYF. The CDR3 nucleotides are TGTGCCAGCAGCTTACTAGCGCTGGGGGGGGAGACCCAGTACTTC.

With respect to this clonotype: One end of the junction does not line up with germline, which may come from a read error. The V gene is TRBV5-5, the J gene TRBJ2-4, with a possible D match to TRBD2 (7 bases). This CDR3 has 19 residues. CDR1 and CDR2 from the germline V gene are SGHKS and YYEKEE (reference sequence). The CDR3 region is CASSLEGLGPRGARNIQYF. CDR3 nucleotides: TGTGCCAGCAGCTTGGAGGGGCTTGGCCCTCGGGGGGCCAGAAACATTCAGTACTTC.

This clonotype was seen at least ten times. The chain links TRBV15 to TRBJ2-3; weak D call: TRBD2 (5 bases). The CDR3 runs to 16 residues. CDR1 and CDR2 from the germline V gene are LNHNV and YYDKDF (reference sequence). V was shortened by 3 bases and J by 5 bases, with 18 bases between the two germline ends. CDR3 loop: CATSSLSVGSKDTQYF. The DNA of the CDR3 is TGTGCCACCAGCAGCTTGTCCGTGGGGAGTAAAGATACGCAGTATTTT.

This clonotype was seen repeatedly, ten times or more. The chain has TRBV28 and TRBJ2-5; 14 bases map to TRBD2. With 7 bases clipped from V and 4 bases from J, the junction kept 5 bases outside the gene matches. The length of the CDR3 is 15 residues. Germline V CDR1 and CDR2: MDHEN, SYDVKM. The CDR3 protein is CASTGTSGSIETQYF. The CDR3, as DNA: TGTGCCAGCACTGGGACTAGCGGGAGTATAGAGACCCAGTACTTC. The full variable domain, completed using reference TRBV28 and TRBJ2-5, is DVKVTQSSRYLVKRTGEKVFLECVQDMDHENMFWYRQDPGLGLRLIYFSYDVKMKEKGDIPEGYSVSREKKERFSLILESASTNQTSMYLCASTGTSGSIETQYFGPGTRLLVL.

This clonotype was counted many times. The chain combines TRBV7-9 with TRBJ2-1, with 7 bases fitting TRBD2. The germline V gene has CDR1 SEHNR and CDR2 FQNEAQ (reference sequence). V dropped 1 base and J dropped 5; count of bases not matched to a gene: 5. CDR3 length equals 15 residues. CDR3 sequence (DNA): TGTGCCAGCAGCTTAGGGGGACTAAGGCACAATGAGCAGTTCTTC. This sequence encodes CASSLGGLRHNEQFF.

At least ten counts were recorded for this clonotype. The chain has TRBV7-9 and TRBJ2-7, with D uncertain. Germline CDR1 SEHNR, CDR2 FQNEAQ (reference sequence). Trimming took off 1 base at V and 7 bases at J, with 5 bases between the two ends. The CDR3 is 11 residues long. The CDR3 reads CASSLVKEQYF. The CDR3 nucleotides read TGTGCCAGCAGCTTAGTGAAGGAGCAGTACTTC.

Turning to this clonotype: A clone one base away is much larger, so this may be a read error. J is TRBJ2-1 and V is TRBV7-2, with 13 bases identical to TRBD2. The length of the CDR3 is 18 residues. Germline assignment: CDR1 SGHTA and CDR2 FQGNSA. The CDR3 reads CASSQGLAGKVFYNERFF. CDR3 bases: TGTGCCAGCAGCCAGGGACTAGCGGGAAAGGTCTTCTACAATGAGCGGTTCTTC.

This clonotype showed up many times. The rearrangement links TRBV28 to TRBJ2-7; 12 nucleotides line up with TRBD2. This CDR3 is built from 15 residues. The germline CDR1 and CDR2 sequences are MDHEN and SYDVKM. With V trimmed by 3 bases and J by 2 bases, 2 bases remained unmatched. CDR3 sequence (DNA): TGTGCCAGCAGTTTTCGGACTAGCGGGACCTACGAGCAGTACTTC. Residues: CASSFRTSGTYEQYF.

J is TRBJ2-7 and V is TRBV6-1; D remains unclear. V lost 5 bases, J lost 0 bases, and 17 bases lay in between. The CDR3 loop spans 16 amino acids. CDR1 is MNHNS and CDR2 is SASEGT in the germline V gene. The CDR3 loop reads CASSNLGSSVSYEQYF. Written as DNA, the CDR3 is TGTGCCAGCAGTAACCTGGGATCCTCCGTCTCCTACGAGCAGTACTTC.

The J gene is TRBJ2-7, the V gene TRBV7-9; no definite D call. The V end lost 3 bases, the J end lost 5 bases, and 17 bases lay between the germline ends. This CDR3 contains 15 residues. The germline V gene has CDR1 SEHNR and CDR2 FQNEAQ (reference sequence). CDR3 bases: TGTGCCAGCAGCTTGAACCCCACGAGCCTCGACGAGCAGTACTTC. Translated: CASSLNPTSLDEQYF.

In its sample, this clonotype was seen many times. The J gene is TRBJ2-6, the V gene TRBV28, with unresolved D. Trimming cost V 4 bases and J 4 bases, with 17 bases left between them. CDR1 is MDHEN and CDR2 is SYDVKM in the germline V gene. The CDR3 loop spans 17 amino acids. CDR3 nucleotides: TGTGCCAGCAGTTCCCTTCCCTCAGCCACCGGGGCCAACGTCCTGACTTTC. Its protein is CASSSLPSATGANVLTF.

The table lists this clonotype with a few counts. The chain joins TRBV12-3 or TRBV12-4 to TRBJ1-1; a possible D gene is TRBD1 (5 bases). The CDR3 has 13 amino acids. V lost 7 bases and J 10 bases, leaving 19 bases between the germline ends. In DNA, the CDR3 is TGTGCCAGCATCTCCAAGCCGGCAGGGAGAGCTTTCTTT. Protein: CASISKPAGRAFF.

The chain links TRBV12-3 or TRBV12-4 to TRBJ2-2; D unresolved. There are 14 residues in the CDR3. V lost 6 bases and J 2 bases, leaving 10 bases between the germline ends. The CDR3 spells CASSPTSNTGELFF. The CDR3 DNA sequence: TGTGCCAGCAGCCCCACTTCTAACACCGGGGAGCTGTTTTTT.

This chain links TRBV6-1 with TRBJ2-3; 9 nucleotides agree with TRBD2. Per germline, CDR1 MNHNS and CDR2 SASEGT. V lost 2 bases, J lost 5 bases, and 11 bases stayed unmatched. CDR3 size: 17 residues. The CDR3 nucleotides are TGTGCCAGCAGTGAACGGCCCGGGACTAGCCGCCAAGATACGCAGTATTTT. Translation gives CASSERPGTSRQDTQYF.

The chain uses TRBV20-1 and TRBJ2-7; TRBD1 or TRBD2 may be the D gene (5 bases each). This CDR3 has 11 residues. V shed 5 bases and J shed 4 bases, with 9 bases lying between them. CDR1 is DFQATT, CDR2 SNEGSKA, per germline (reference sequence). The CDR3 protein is CSAGGQYEQYF. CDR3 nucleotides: TGCAGTGCTGGGGGTCAATACGAGCAGTACTTC.

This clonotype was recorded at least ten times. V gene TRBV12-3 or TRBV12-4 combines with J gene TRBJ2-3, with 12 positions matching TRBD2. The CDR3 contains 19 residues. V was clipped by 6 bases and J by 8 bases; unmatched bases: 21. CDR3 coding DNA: TGTGCCAGCAGCAAGGGACTAGCGGGTACCGGCAGCCTTGGGGCTACGCAGTATTTT. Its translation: CASSKGLAGTGSLGATQYF.

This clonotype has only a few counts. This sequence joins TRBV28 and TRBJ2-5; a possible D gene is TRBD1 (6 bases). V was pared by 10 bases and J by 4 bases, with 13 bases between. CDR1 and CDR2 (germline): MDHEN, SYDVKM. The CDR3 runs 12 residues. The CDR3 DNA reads TGTGCCACTCGTTGGGGGCTAGAGACCCAGTACTTC. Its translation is CATRWGLETQYF.

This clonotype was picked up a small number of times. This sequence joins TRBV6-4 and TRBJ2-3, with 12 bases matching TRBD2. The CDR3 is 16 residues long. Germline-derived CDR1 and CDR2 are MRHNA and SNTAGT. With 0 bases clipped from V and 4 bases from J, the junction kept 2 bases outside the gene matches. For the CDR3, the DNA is TGTGCCAGCAGTGACTCACTAGCGGGAGGAGCAGATACGCAGTATTTT. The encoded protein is CASSDSLAGGADTQYF.